The rows below give T cell receptor beta chains drawn from one sample of a study of CD8 T cells in ankylosing spondylitis. TCRdb recomputed calls from the 5' RACE reads with MiXCR, one row per CDR3 protein. This repertoire shows 250,000 to 300,000 distinct CDR3 sequences, roughly 20% found once; its top ten account for roughly 8%. The specimen sequenced was blood, either unsorted or a sorted T cell fraction (not recorded which). The receptors were gathered from a male donor with ankylosing spondylitis or in good health (not recorded which). Each CDR3 is given with its conserved first and last residue. The D gene is left open where the match is weak. Not all rows give a size; the values are once, few, many and, for expanded clones, a class.

v_gene	j_gene	len	abundance	d_gene	CDR3nt	CDR3aa
TRBV12-3/TRBV12-4	TRBJ1-1	15	.	.	TGTGCCAGCAGTTCACAGGGAGGGGAGAGAACTGAAGCTTTCTTT	CASSSQGGERTEAFF
TRBV6-5	TRBJ2-6	14	.	.	TGTGCCAGCATTTCACTCTCTGGGGCCAACGTCCTGACTTTC	CASISLSGANVLTF
TRBV29-1	TRBJ1-2	12	few	TRBD1	TGCAGCGTTGTGGACAGGGGGTATGGCTACACCTTC	CSVVDRGYGYTF
TRBV20-1	TRBJ2-2	15	few	TRBD1	TGCAGTGCTACCCAGGGGGCGCCCAACACCGGGGAGCTGTTTTTT	CSATQGAPNTGELFF
TRBV20-1	TRBJ2-3	11	.	.	TGCAGTGCTCCCTGGGGCGATACGCAGTATTTT	CSAPWGDTQYF
TRBV9	TRBJ1-1	13	.	.	TGTGCCAGCAGCGTAGGGGGGATGGCTGAAGCTTTCTTT	CASSVGGMAEAFF
TRBV5-6	TRBJ1-2	14	few	.	TGTGCCAGCAGCTTGGGGGGCTGGTACTATGGCTACACCTTC	CASSLGGWYYGYTF
TRBV5-1	TRBJ2-2	14	.	.	TGCGCCAGCAGCTATAGTCCCGGTACCGGGGAGCTGTTTTTT	CASSYSPGTGELFF
TRBV12-3/TRBV12-4	TRBJ2-2	15	few	.	TGTGCCAGCAGGCCAACAGGGAAGGGGCACGGGGAGCTGTTTTTT	CASRPTGKGHGELFF
TRBV28	TRBJ1-2	13	.	.	TGTGCCAGCAGACGGGCCCTCAGGGATGGCTACACCTTC	CASRRALRDGYTF
TRBV27	TRBJ1-5	15	few	.	TGTGCCAGCAGTTTCTCTGGAAGGGAAAATCAGCCCCAGCATTTT	CASSFSGRENQPQHF
TRBV18	TRBJ2-1	16	.	TRBD2	TGTGCCAGCTTTCAGACTAGCGGGCTATCCTACAATGAGCAGTTCTTC	CASFQTSGLSYNEQFF
TRBV6-5	TRBJ2-1	14	few	TRBD2	TGTGCCAGCAGTTACTCTAGGACTAGCGGGGAGCAGTTCTTC	CASSYSRTSGEQFF
TRBV5-1	TRBJ2-3	17	few	TRBD2	TGCGCCAGCAGCACGGGACTAGCGGGGTACGACACAGATACGCAGTATTTT	CASSTGLAGYDTDTQYF
TRBV5-1	TRBJ2-6	15	few	.	TGCGCCAGCAGCTCGCCTAACCGTGGGGCCAACGTCCTGACTTTC	CASSSPNRGANVLTF
TRBV25-1	TRBJ2-3	15	.	TRBD1	TGTGCCAGTCAAATGGGACAGGGACAGACAGATACGCAGTATTTT	CASQMGQGQTDTQYF
TRBV6-1	TRBJ1-2	11	.	.	TGTGCCAGCATAAGAGGGAATGGCTACACCTTC	CASIRGNGYTF
TRBV12-3/TRBV12-4	TRBJ2-2	15	.	.	TGTGCCAGCACTAAACCCCCAAGAGGATTAGGGGAGCTGTTTTTT	CASTKPPRGLGELFF
TRBV5-1	TRBJ2-1	19	few	TRBD2	TGCGCCAGCAGCTTAGAGTTTAGACTAGCGGTATCTAGGTACAATGAGCAGTTCTTC	CASSLEFRLAVSRYNEQFF
TRBV3-1	TRBJ1-3	17	.	TRBD1	TGTGCCAGCAGCCCAAGAGGGACAGGGAGCTCTGGAAACACCATATATTTT	CASSPRGTGSSGNTIYF
TRBV12-3/TRBV12-4	TRBJ2-2	15	few	TRBD1	TGTGCCAGCCGGGACAGCTTCTCAAAGGGCGGGGAGCTGTTTTTT	CASRDSFSKGGELFF
TRBV11-2	TRBJ2-3	13	.	.	TGTGCCAGCAGCTTACCCCTGGGAGATACGCAGTATTTT	CASSLPLGDTQYF
TRBV5-1	TRBJ2-1	17	.	TRBD2	TGCGCCAGCAGCTTGACTAGCGGGAGGGTGATCTACAATGAGCAGTTCTTC	CASSLTSGRVIYNEQFF
TRBV10-3	TRBJ1-5	16	few	.	TGTGCCACCTCGTCTAGGCTGAACGAAGGCAATCAGCCCCAGCATTTT	CATSSRLNEGNQPQHF
TRBV2	TRBJ1-3	14	.	.	TGTGCCAGCAGTGTTGGCACAGGGTTCAACACCATATATTTT	CASSVGTGFNTIYF
TRBV12-3/TRBV12-4	TRBJ1-6	15	.	TRBD1	TGTGCCAGCAGGACAGGGGGAGTAAATAATTCACCCCTCCACTTT	CASRTGGVNNSPLHF
TRBV5-1	TRBJ2-5	16	few	TRBD2	TGCGCCAGCAGCCCCCAAACTCGGGGGGGCGTCGAGACCCAGTACTTC	CASSPQTRGGVETQYF
TRBV12-3/TRBV12-4	TRBJ2-1	13	.	.	TGTGCCAGCAGCCGATATTGGGGCAGGGAGCAGTTCTTC	CASSRYWGREQFF
TRBV29-1	TRBJ2-3	15	many	.	TGCAGCGTTCAGATTTGGGGCGGGATGGGAGATACGCAGTATTTT	CSVQIWGGMGDTQYF
TRBV28	TRBJ1-2	13	.	.	TGTGCCAGCAGGGCAGGGGCCCTCTATGGCTACACCTTC	CASRAGALYGYTF
TRBV3-1	TRBJ2-1	14	once	.	TGTGCCAGCAGCCAAGGGACCAGCGGCTTTGAGCAGTTCTTC	CASSQGTSGFEQFF
TRBV20-1	TRBJ2-4	17	many	.	TGCAGTGCTAGAGTTCGCCTCGAGCGGCTAGCCAAAAACATTCAGTACTTC	CSARVRLERLAKNIQYF
TRBV10-3	TRBJ1-6	15	.	TRBD1	TGTGCCATCAGCCCCCGGGACAGCAAGAATTCACCCCTCCACTTT	CAISPRDSKNSPLHF
TRBV5-6	TRBJ2-2	16	few	TRBD1	TGTGCCAGCAGCTTGGTTGACAGGGGGTACACCGGGGAGCTGTTTTTT	CASSLVDRGYTGELFF
TRBV9	TRBJ1-5	15	many	.	TGTGCCAGCAGTCATCGAACTTCTTACAATCAGCCCCAGCATTTT	CASSHRTSYNQPQHF
TRBV5-1	TRBJ2-2	15	.	TRBD1	TGCGCCAGCAGCACGGACAGGGGAAGGACCGGGGAGCTGTTTTTT	CASSTDRGRTGELFF
TRBV6-1	TRBJ2-1	16	.	TRBD2	TGTGCCAGCAGTGGGGGGCCTAGCGGGGGGGCGGATGAGCAGTTCTTC	CASSGGPSGGADEQFF
TRBV12-3/TRBV12-4	TRBJ1-2	15	.	.	TGTGCCAGCAGTTTAGCCCTCATATCAAGACAGGTCTACACCTTC	CASSLALISRQVYTF
TRBV20-1	TRBJ2-2	15	few	TRBD1	TGCAGTGCTAGATCCCGGACAGGGGGCGTCGGGGAGCTGTTTTTT	CSARSRTGGVGELFF
TRBV12-3/TRBV12-4	TRBJ2-1	15	.	.	TGTGCCAGCAGTTCCCAGGGGGGGGCCCACAATGAGCAGTTCTTC	CASSSQGGAHNEQFF
TRBV12-3/TRBV12-4	TRBJ2-3	13	.	.	TGTGCCAGCAACGTAGGATTCACGGATACGCAGTATTTT	CASNVGFTDTQYF
TRBV10-3	TRBJ2-2	14	few	.	TGTGCCATCAGTGCTGGGGGCTTGTCCGGGGAGCTGTTTTTT	CAISAGGLSGELFF